These 25 T cell receptor beta chains share one sample of origin, sequenced in a study of a mutant IDH1 vaccine in newly diagnosed glioma. Antigens of these TCRs are unknown. Described time point: week 47, end of study. Vaccinated patients received 300 ug of mutant IDH1 20-mer peptide per dose, with topical imiquimod. Measured with immunoSEQ multiplex PCR; TCRdb has only the in-frame clones, and not every one. Of fewer than 45,000 clones in the sample, approximately 86% were seen once. The material sequenced was PBMCs, taken from a glioma patient whose treatment included an IDH1 peptide vaccine. The receptors were sampled from a man aged 18 to 35 with glioma. Some clones in this sample may be carry-over from other donors' samples.

This clone came up a few times. J is TRBJ1-1 and V is TRBV29-1; D is uncertain. The CDR3 covers 12 residues. V was trimmed by 7 bases and J by 6 bases, leaving 15 bases between them. The germline V gene encodes CDR1 SQVTM and CDR2 ANQGSEA. CDR3 bases: TGCAGCGGTACATCTCCAAGGGCTGAAGCTTTCTTT. Residues: CSGTSPRAEAFF.

V and J are TRBV2 and TRBJ1-6; D gene unclear. Germline V gene data show CDR1 as SNHLY and CDR2 as FYNNEI. V was cut by 7 bases and J by 7 bases, with 8 bases left in between. This CDR3 spans 12 amino acids. DNA of the CDR3: TGTGCCAGCATGAGGGAAAATTCACCCCTCCACTTT. Encoded protein: CASMRENSPLHF.

The chain employs TRBV27 and TRBJ1-1; D remains unclear. The germline gives CDR1 MNHEY, CDR2 SMNVEV (reference sequence). Between the trimmed V and J ends, which lost 2 bases and 0 bases, there was a span of 22 bases. This CDR3 is built from 19 residues. CDR3 amino acids: CASSLAPLRAVGLNTEAFF. CDR3 nucleotides: TGTGCCAGCAGTTTAGCTCCCCTGAGGGCGGTAGGGTTGAACACTGAAGCTTTCTTT.

The rearrangement uses TRBV7-3 and TRBJ1-2; no definite D call. The CDR3 spans 15 residues. Germline V gene lookup returns CDR1 SGHTA and CDR2 FQGTGA. V was trimmed by 4 bases and J by 3 bases, leaving 15 bases between them. For the CDR3, the DNA is TGTGCCAGCAGCTGGTGGACGGATATCGACTATGGCTACACCTTC. The encoded protein is CASSWWTDIDYGYTF.

In its sample, this clone was seen once. The chain uses TRBV27 and TRBJ2-7; D unclear. The germline gives CDR1 MNHEY, CDR2 SMNVEV (reference sequence). V was cut by 5 bases and J by 1 base, with 6 bases left in between. CDR3 size: 12 residues. The CDR3: CASSPKSYEQYF. In DNA form, the CDR3 reads TGTGCCAGCAGTCCCAAATCCTACGAGCAGTACTTC.

The rearrangement joins TRBV4-3 to TRBJ2-3; the match to TRBD1 covers 8 bases. V shed 4 bases and J 0 bases; nucleotides not matched to a gene: 6. This CDR3 is built from 16 residues. CDR1 LGHNA and CDR2 YSLEER come from the germline V gene. The CDR3 region is CASSLWTGTSTDTQYF. CDR3 DNA: TGCGCCAGCAGCCTCTGGACAGGGACTAGCACAGATACGCAGTATTTT.

The J gene is TRBJ1-3, the V gene TRBV30, with no clear D. V lost 1 base and J 2 bases, leaving 12 bases between the germline ends. There are 15 residues in the CDR3. From germline, CDR1 is GTSNPN and CDR2 SVGIG (reference sequence). CDR3 residues: CAWSAGVVAGNTIYF. As DNA, the CDR3 is TGTGCCTGGAGTGCGGGAGTAGTGGCTGGAAACACCATATATTTT.

The chain carries TRBV27 and TRBJ1-6; 8 bases map to TRBD1. Per germline, CDR1 MNHEY and CDR2 SMNVEV (reference sequence). The CDR3 contains 20 residues. Germline trimming cut 5 bases from V and 1 base from J; bases unmatched to any gene: 16. The CDR3 reads CASSLNTGGQGGSYNSPLHF. The CDR3 bases are TGTGCCAGCAGTCTAAACACGGGAGGACAGGGTGGTTCCTATAATTCACCCCTCCACTTT.

This chain connects TRBV1 to TRBJ2-7; the table's D call, TRBD1, has no DNA check behind it. TRBV1 is a documented pseudogene. This CDR3 comprises 17 residues. The chain's CDR3 is CTSSQVDVGTGESEQYF. The CDR3 DNA follows: TGCACCAGCAGCCAAGTCGATGTAGGGACAGGGGAAAGCGAGCAGTACTTC.

The chain uses TRBV5-6 and TRBJ1-1; no clear D gene. The CDR3 has 13 residues. V lost 2 bases to trimming and J lost 7 bases, with 12 bases between them. Germline values: CDR1 SGHDT, CDR2 YYEEEE. This CDR3 is CASSLGRMFEAFF. The CDR3 nucleotides are TGTGCCAGCAGCTTAGGTCGGATGTTTGAAGCTTTCTTT.

The chain couples TRBV6-6 to TRBJ1-2; TRBD1 might be the D (5 bases). Germline values: CDR1 MNHNY, CDR2 SVGAGI (reference sequence). The CDR3 runs 15 residues. Trimming took 5 bases from V and 3 from J, leaving 16 bases between them. Here the CDR3 reads CASSGRGTGDYGYTF. For the CDR3, the DNA is TGTGCCAGCAGTGGGAGGGGCACTGGGGACTATGGCTACACCTTC.

In this sample, this clone turned up once. This sequence joins TRBV7-9 and TRBJ2-1; D gene ambiguous. Germline V gene data show CDR1 as SEHNR and CDR2 as FQNEAQ (reference sequence). There are 13 residues in the CDR3. Trimming left V 5 bases short and J 16 bases short, with 21 bases between. The CDR3 DNA is TGTGCCAGCAGCCAAGCCGTTCTGACCTCTTTCTTCTTC. Translation: CASSQAVLTSFFF.

The chain joins TRBV4-3 to TRBJ2-7; D possibly corresponds to TRBD1 (5 bases). The V and J ends lost 2 bases and 5 bases respectively, with 10 bases between them. The CDR3 runs to 13 residues. The V gene's germline CDR1 is LGHNA and CDR2 YSLEER. The CDR3 region is CASSQFGHDEQYF. CDR3 nucleotide sequence: TGCGCCAGCAGCCAATTCGGACACGACGAGCAGTACTTC.

This clone was recorded a few times. The genes are TRBV20-1 and TRBJ1-4, with D tentatively TRBD1 (5 bases). CDR1 is DFQATT and CDR2 is SNEGSKA in the germline V gene (reference sequence). The V gene lost 5 bases and the J gene lost 13 bases, with 14 bases spanning the gap. This CDR3 is built from 11 residues. CDR3 sequence reads: CSAANSGGLFF. CDR3 sequence (DNA): TGCAGTGCTGCGAACTCGGGGGGACTGTTTTTT.

This clone rates as medium-sized (0.01 to 0.1%). The chain combines TRBV18 with TRBJ1-4, with TRBD1 as a possible D gene (5 bases). CDR3 size: 14 residues. Germline-derived CDR1 and CDR2 are KGHSH and LQKENI. V lost 1 base to trimming and J lost 11 bases, with 14 bases between them. DNA of the CDR3: TGTGCCAGCTCACCACGGGGGACGGCCGAGAAACTGTTTTTT. This codes for CASSPRGTAEKLFF.

The chain links TRBV6-5 to TRBJ1-4; TRBD1 aligns across 9 bases. CDR3 length equals 15 residues. J gave up 5 bases and V 5 bases, and 6 bases lay outside the gene matches. Germline CDR1 reads MNHEY; CDR2 reads SVGAGI. In DNA form, the CDR3 reads TGTGCCAGCAGTGACTGGGACAGGGCGAATGAAAAACTGTTTTTT. Translated, it gives CASSDWDRANEKLFF.

This chain connects TRBV7-2 to TRBJ1-5; a possible D gene is TRBD1 (5 bases). Germline V CDR1 and CDR2: SGHTA, FQGNSA. Trimming pared 6 bases from V and 2 bases from J, leaving 14 bases between. This CDR3 has 15 amino acids. DNA of the CDR3: TGTGCCAGCAGGGCGGGGGGATCTGGCAATCAGCCCCAGCATTTT. It translates to CASRAGGSGNQPQHF.

V gene TRBV29-1 combines with J gene TRBJ1-2; D gene ambiguous. The CDR3 has 12 amino acids. Looked up from germline, CDR1 is SQVTM and CDR2 is ANQGSEA. The V gene lost 2 bases and the J gene lost 8 bases, with 12 bases spanning the gap. The CDR3 protein is CSVELTPGGYTF. In DNA form, the CDR3 reads TGCAGCGTTGAATTGACACCGGGCGGCTACACCTTC.

The genes are TRBV6-5 and TRBJ2-3; no clear D. The V end lost 0 bases, the J end lost 6 bases, and 7 bases lay between the germline ends. The length of the CDR3 is 13 residues. The germline V gene has CDR1 MNHEY and CDR2 SVGAGI. The CDR3 loop reads CASSYSNYDTQYF. CDR3 DNA sequence: TGTGCCAGCAGTTACTCGAACTACGATACGCAGTATTTT.

V usage is TRBV7-9 and J usage is TRBJ1-4; unclear D gene. Germline CDR1 and CDR2: SEHNR and FQNEAQ (reference sequence). Trimming pared 6 bases from V and 4 bases from J, leaving 12 bases between. This CDR3 contains 14 residues. The CDR3 region has the DNA TGTGCCAGCAGTCCGGGTCCAAGTAATGAAAAACTGTTTTTT. It translates to CASSPGPSNEKLFF. The full variable domain, its missing parts supplied by reference TRBV7-9 and TRBJ1-4, is DTGVSQNPRHKITKRGQNVTFRCDPISEHNRLYWYRQTLGQGPEFLTYFQNEAQLEKSRLLSDRFSAERPKGSFSTLEIQRTEQGDSAMYLCASSPGPSNEKLFFGSGTQLSVL.

The chain couples TRBV4-3 to TRBJ2-5; D might be TRBD1 (6 bases). The J call is uncertain, as TRBJ2-7 better fits the DNA end. Per germline, CDR1 LGHNA and CDR2 YSLEER. The CDR3 runs to 16 residues. The CDR3 coding sequence is TGCGCCAGCAGCCAAGTTCTACAGGGCCCTTCCTACGAGCAGTACTTC. This codes for CASSQVLQGPSYEQYF.

The V and J genes are TRBV5-1 and TRBJ1-1; 8 positions match TRBD1. Unmatched junction bases numbered 6, after V lost 2 bases and J lost 6 bases. Germline values: CDR1 SGHRS, CDR2 YFSETQ. The CDR3 totals 14 residues. The CDR3, as DNA: TGCGCCAGCAGCTTCAGGGGGCTCCGCCCTGAAGCTTTCTTT. It encodes CASSFRGLRPEAFF.

This chain uses TRBV7-8 with TRBJ1-6, with 11 bases aligning to TRBD1. The CDR3 runs 16 residues. The germline V gene encodes CDR1 SGHVS and CDR2 FQNEAQ. V trimming: 4 bases; J trimming: 6 bases; junction bases outside the gene matches: 5. The CDR3 DNA reads as TGTGCCAGCAGCTCTCGGGACAGGGGGAGTAATTCACCCCTCCACTTT. It specifies CASSSRDRGSNSPLHF.

The genes are TRBV7-9 and TRBJ1-2; unclear D gene. This CDR3 is built from 12 residues. V was cut by 5 bases and J by 5 bases, with 9 bases left in between. Germline assignment: CDR1 SEHNR and CDR2 FQNEAQ (reference sequence). The CDR3 spells CASSPDRYGYTF. The CDR3 DNA reads as TGTGCCAGCAGCCCTGACCGTTATGGCTACACCTTC.

The CDR3 is CASSETGAIGTEAFF. The CDR3 DNA reads TGTGCCAGCTCAGAGACAGGTGCCATAGGCACTGAAGCTTTCTTT. V usage is TRBV18 and J usage is TRBJ1-1; a weak D match, TRBD1 (6 bases). Germline V CDR1 and CDR2: KGHSH, LQKENI. V was shortened by 5 bases and J by 4 bases, with 17 bases between the two germline ends. The CDR3 length is 15 residues.